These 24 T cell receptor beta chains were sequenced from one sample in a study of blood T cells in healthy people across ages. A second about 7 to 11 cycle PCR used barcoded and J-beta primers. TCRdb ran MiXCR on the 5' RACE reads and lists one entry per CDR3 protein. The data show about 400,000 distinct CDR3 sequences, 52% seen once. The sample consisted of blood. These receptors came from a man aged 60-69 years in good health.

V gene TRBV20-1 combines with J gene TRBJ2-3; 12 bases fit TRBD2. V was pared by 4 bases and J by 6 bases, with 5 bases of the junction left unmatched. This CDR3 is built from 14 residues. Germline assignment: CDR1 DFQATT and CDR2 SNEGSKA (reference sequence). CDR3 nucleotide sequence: TGCAGTGCTACTAGCGGGGGGGCGTTTGATACGCAGTATTTT. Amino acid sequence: CSATSGGAFDTQYF.

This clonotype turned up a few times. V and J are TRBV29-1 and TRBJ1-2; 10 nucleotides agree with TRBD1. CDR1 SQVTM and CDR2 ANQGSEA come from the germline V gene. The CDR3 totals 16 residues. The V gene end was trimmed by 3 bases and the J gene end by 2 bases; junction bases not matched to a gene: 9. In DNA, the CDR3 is TGCAGCGTTGAGAGAGACAGGGGGCTTGTCAACTATGGCTACACCTTC. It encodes CSVERDRGLVNYGYTF.

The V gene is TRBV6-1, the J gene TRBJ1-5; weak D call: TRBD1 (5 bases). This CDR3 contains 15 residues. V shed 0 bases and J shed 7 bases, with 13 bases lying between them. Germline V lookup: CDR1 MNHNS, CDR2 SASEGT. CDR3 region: CASSEAQGRSQPQHF. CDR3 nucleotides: TGTGCCAGCAGTGAAGCCCAGGGTCGGAGCCAGCCCCAGCATTTT.

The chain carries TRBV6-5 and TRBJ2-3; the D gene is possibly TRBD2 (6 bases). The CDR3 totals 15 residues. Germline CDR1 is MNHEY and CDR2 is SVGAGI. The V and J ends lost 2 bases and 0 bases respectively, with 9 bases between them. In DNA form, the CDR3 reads TGTGCCAGCAGTTACACCGGGGGAAGCACAGATACGCAGTATTTT. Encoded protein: CASSYTGGSTDTQYF.

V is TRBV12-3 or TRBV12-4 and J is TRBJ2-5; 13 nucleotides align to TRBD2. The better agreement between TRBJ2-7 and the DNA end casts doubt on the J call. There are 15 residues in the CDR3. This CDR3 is CASRLAGGTRYEQYF. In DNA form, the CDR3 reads TGTGCCAGCAGACTAGCGGGGGGGACTAGGTACGAGCAGTACTTC.

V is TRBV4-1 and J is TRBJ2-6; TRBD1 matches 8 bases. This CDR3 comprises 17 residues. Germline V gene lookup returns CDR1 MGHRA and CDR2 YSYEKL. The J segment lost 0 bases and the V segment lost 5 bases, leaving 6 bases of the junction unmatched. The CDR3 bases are TGCGCCAGCAGCGCCGGACAGGGTCCCTCTGGGGCCAACGTCCTGACTTTC. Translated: CASSAGQGPSGANVLTF.

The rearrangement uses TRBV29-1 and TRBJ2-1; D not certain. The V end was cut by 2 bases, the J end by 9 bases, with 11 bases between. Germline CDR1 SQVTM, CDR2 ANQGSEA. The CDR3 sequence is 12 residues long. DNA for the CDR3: TGCAGCGTTGAATCGGCGTGGGGTGAGCAGTTCTTC. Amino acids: CSVESAWGEQFF.

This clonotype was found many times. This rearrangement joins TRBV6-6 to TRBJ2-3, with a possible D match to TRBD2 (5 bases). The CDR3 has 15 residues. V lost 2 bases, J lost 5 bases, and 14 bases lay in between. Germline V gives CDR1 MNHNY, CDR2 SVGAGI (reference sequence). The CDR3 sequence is CASSYLASLGDTQYF. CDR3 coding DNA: TGTGCCAGCAGTTACCTCGCTAGCTTGGGAGATACGCAGTATTTT.

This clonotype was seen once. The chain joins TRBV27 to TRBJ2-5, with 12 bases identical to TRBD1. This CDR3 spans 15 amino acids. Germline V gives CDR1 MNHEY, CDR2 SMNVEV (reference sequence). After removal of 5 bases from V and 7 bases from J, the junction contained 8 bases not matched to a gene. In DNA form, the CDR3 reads TGTGCCAGCAGTCCTCCGGGACAGGGGGCGGGGACCCAGTACTTC. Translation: CASSPPGQGAGTQYF.

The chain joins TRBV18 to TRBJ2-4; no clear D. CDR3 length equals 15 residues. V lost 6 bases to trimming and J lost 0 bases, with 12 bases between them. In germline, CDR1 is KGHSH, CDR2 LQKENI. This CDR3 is CASSPPTLAKNIQYF. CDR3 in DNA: TGTGCCAGCTCCCCTCCAACCCTAGCCAAAAACATTCAGTACTTC. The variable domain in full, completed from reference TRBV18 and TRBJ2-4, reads NAGVMQNPRHLVRRRGQEARLRCSPMKGHSHVYWYRQLPEEGLKFMVYLQKENIIDESGMPKERFSAEFPKEGPSILRIQQVVRGDSAAYFCASSPPTLAKNIQYFGAGTRLSVL.

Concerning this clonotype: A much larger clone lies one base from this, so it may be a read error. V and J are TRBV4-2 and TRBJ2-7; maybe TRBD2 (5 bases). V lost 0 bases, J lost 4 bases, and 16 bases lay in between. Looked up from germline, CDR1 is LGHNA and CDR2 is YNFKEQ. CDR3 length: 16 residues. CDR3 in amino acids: CASSQDPASRSYEQYF. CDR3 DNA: TGTGCCAGCAGCCAAGATCCAGCTAGCAGGTCTTACGAGCAGTACTTC.

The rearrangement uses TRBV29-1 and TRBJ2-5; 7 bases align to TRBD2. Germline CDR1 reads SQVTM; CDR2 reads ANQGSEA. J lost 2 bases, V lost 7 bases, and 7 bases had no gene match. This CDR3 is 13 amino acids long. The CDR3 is CSALAESQETQYF. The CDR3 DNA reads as TGCAGCGCCCTAGCGGAATCTCAAGAGACCCAGTACTTC.

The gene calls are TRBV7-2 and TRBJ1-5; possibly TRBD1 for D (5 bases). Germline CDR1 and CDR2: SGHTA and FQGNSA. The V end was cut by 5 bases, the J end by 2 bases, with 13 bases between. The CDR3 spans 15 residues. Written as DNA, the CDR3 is TGTGCCAGCAGCCTCCCCGGGGGGGGCAATCAGCCCCAGCATTTT. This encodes CASSLPGGGNQPQHF.

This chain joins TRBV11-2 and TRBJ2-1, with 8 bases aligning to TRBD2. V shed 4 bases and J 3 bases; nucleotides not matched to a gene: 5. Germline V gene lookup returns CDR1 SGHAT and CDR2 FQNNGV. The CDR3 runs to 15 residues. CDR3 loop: CASSSFSGDYNEQFF. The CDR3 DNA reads TGTGCCAGCAGCTCATTTAGCGGGGACTACAATGAGCAGTTCTTC.

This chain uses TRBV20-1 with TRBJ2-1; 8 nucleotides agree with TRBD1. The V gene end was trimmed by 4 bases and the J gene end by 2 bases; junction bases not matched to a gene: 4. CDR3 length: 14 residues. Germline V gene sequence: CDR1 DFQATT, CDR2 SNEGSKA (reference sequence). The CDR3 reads CSAKRQGTYNEQFF. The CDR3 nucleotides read TGCAGTGCTAAGAGACAGGGGACCTACAATGAGCAGTTCTTC.

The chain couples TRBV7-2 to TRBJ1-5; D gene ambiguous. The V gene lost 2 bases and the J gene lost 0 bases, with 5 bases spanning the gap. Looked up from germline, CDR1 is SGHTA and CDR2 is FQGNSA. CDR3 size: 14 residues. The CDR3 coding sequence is TGTGCCAGCAGCTTAACAGTTAGCAATCAGCCCCAGCATTTT. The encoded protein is CASSLTVSNQPQHF.

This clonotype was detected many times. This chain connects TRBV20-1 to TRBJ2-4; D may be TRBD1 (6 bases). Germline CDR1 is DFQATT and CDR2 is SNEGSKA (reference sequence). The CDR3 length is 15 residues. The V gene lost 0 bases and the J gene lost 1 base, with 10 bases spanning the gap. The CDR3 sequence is CSARDTGQAKNIQYF. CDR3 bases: TGCAGTGCTAGAGATACAGGGCAGGCCAAAAACATTCAGTACTTC.

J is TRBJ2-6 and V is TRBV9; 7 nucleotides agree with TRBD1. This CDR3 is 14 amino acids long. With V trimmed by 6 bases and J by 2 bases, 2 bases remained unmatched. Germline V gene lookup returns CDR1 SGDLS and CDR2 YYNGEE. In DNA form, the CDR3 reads TGTGCCAGCAAGGGGGCGACTGGGGCCAACGTCCTGACTTTC. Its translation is CASKGATGANVLTF.

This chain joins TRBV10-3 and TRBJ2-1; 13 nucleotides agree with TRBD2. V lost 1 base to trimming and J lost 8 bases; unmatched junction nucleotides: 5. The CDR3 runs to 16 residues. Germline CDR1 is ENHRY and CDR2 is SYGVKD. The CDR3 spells CAISELGLAGSHEQFF. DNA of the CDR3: TGTGCCATCAGTGAGTTGGGACTAGCGGGGTCCCATGAGCAGTTCTTC.

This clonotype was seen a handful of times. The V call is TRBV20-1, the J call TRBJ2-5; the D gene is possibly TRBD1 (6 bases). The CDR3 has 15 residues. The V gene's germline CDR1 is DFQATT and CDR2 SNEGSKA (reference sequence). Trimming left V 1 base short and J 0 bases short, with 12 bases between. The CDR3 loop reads CSARGGGWYQETQYF. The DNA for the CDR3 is TGCAGTGCTAGAGGTGGGGGCTGGTACCAAGAGACCCAGTACTTC.

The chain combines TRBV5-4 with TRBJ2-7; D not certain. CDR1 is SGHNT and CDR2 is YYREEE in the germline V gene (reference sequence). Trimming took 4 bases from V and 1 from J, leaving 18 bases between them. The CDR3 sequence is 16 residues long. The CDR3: CASSATGSPGSYEQYF. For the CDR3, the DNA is TGTGCCAGCAGCGCGACGGGCAGCCCCGGTTCCTACGAGCAGTACTTC. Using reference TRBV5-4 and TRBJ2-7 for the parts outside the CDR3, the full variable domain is ETGVTQSPTHLIKTRGQQVTLRCSSQSGHNTVSWYQQALGQGPQFIFQYYREEENGRGNFPPRFSGLQFPNYSSELNVNALELDDSALYLCASSATGSPGSYEQYFGPGTRLTVT.

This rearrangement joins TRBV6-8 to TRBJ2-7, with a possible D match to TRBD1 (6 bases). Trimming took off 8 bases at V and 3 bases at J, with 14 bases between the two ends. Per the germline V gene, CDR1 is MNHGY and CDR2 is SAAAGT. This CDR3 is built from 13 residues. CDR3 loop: CASGDRSHYEQYF. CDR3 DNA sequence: TGTGCCAGCGGTGACAGGTCTCACTACGAGCAGTACTTC.

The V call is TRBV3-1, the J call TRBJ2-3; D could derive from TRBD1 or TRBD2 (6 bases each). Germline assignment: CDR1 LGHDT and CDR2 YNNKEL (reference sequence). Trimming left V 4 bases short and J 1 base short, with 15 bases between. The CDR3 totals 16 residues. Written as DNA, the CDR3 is TGTGCCAGCAGCCTGGGGGGCGGTTCCGGCACAGATACGCAGTATTTT. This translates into CASSLGGGSGTDTQYF.

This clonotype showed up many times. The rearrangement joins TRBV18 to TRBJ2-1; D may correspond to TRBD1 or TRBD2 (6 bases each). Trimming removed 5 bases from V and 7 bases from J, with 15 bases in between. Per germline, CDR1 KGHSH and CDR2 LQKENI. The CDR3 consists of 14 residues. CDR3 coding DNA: TGTGCCAGCTCAGGAGGGCCCCAGGGGAATGAGCAGTTCTTC. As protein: CASSGGPQGNEQFF.